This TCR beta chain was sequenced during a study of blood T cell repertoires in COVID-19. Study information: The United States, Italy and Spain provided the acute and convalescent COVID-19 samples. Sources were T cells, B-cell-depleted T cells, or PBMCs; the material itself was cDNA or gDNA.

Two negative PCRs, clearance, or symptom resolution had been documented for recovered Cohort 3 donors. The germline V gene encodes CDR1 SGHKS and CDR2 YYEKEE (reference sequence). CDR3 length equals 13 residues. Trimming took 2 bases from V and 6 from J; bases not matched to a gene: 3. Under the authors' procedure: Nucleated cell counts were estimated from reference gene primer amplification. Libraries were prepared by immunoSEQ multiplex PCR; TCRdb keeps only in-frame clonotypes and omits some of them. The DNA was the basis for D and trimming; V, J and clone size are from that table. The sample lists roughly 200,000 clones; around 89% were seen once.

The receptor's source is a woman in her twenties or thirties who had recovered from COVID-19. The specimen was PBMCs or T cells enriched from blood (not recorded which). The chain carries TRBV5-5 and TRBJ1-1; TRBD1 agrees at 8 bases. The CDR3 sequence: CASSFGTGAEAFF. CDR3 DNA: TGTGCCAGCAGCTTCGGGACAGGAGCTGAAGCTTTCTTT.